Listed below are T cell receptor beta chains from one sample, sequenced in a study of neurological immune-mediated disorders. TCRdb used MiXCR to reprocess the 5' RACE reads, holding one entry per CDR3 protein. The table records about 74,000 distinct CDR3 sequences, around 5.5% of them present only once. The sequencing sample was made of PBMCs. The receptors were sampled from a young man with multiple sclerosis. Both conserved end residues are part of each CDR3.

v_call	cdr3_length	j_call	cdr3_aa
TRBV5-1	16	TRBJ1-3	CASSLDQGGPGNTIYF
TRBV20-1	14	TRBJ2-5	CSARGRLGRETQYF
TRBV20-1	13	TRBJ1-3	CSARGPSGNTIYF
TRBV20-1	11	TRBJ2-1	CSARLRGAQFF
TRBV20-1	12	TRBJ1-1	CSARNLRHGAFF
TRBV6-5	13	TRBJ2-2	CASSRGNTGELFF
TRBV4-3	15	TRBJ1-1	CASSQKTGSGPEAFF
TRBV9	15	TRBJ2-1	CASSVTAGRGNEQFF
TRBV18	17	TRBJ2-5	CASSPKLAGGSQETQYF
TRBV10-2	17	TRBJ2-4	CASSEELAGGVKNIQYF
TRBV7-2	13	TRBJ2-7	CASSPLGPYEQYF
TRBV10-3	13	TRBJ1-1	CAIRAVWNTEAFF
TRBV20-1	16	TRBJ2-1	CSARLIQRPFYNEQFF
TRBV29-1	15	TRBJ2-3	CSVAAGGGITDTQYF
TRBV6-1	12	TRBJ1-3	CASSGPGNTIYF
TRBV2	14	TRBJ1-1	CASSTDGMNTEAFF
TRBV12-3/TRBV12-4	15	TRBJ2-1	CASSSRRREGNEQFF
TRBV5-5	14	TRBJ2-3	CASSGSAVTDTQYF
TRBV5-1	14	TRBJ1-1	CASSLAGTGAAAFF
TRBV12-3/TRBV12-4	14	TRBJ1-5	CASSLTPSNQPQNF
TRBV7-2	14	TRBJ1-2	CASSTRGQEFGYTF
TRBV20-1	14	TRBJ1-5	CSAGTAKVNQPQHF